Listed here is a single T cell receptor beta chain. Its antigen is undetermined. The sample is drawn from a study of beta chain features in type 1 diabetes. The investigators reverse transcribed all of the isolated RNA, so they sequenced expressed TCRB transcripts. Repertoires were generated with immunoSEQ multiplex PCR, while TCRdb's copy carries only in-frame clones and drops some. The sample carries around 650,000 clones, about an eighth recorded once. The study's findings and limits: In every one of the four CD4+ subsets, TCRB CDR3s were moderately but significantly shorter in Type 1 diabetes patients.

Losses at the gene ends were 1 base for V and 1 base for J; bases not matched to a gene: 13. Germline V lookup: CDR1 MGHRA, CDR2 YSYEKL. This CDR3 is built from 19 residues. The chain has TRBV4-1 and TRBJ2-5; TRBD2 matches at 9 bases. This TCR derives from a man aged 30 to 45 with type 1 diabetes. Sample: naive CD4+ T cells from blood. For the CDR3, the DNA is TGCGCCAGCAGCCAAGGGTTTAGGCTCGCGGGGGGGCCCCAAGAGACCCAGTACTTC. As protein: CASSQGFRLAGGPQETQYF.